The source of this T cell receptor beta chain is a study of blood T cell repertoires in COVID-19. The overall study: Samples representing acute and convalescent COVID-19 were sourced from the United States, Italy and Spain. Sources were T cells, B-cell-depleted T cells, or PBMCs; the material itself was cDNA or gDNA.

The CDR3 is made up of 15 amino acids. Per the germline V gene, CDR1 is MNHEY and CDR2 is SVGAGI. The trim removed 0 bases at V and 9 bases at J, leaving 6 bases unmatched. As processed by the authors: It was from reference gene primer amplification that nucleated cell counts were estimated. Profiled with immunoSEQ multiplex PCR; TCRdb holds only in-frame clones, not every one. That table furnishes V, J and clone size, whereas the DNA furnished D and trimming. The data show a few hundred thousand clones, around 90% seen once. The source material was peripheral blood. The sequence was collected from a woman aged 45-65 years who had recovered from COVID-19. V usage is TRBV6-5 and J usage is TRBJ2-1; 9 bases line up with TRBD1. The CDR3 sequence: CASSYSWTGAGEQFF. In DNA form, the CDR3 reads TGTGCCAGCAGTTACTCGTGGACAGGGGCTGGTGAGCAGTTCTTC.